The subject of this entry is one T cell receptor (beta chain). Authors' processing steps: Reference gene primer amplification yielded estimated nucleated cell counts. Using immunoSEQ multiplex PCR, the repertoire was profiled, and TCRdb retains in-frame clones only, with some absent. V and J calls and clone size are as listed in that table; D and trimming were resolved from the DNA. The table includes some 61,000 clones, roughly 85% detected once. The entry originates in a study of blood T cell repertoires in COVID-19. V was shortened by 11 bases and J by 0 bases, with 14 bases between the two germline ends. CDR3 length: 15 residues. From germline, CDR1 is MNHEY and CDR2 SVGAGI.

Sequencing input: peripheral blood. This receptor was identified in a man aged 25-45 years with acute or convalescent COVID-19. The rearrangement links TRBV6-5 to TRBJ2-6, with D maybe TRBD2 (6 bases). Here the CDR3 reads CAGRRTASGANVLTF. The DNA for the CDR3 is TGTGCCGGGAGGCGGACCGCCTCTGGGGCCAACGTCCTGACTTTC.